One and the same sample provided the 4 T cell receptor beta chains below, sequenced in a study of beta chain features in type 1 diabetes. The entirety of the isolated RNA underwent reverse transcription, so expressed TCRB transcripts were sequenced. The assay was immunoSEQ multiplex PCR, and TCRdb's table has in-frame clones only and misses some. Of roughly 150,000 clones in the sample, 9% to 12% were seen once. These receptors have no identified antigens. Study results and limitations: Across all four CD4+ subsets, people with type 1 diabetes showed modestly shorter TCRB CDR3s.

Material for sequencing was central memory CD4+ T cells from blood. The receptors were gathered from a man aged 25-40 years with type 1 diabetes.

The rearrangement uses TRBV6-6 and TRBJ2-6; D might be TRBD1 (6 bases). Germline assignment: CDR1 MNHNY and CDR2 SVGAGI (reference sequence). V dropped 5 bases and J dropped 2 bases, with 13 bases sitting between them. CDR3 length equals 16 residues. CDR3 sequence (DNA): TGTGCCAGCAGTCGGAGCAGGGGTACTGGGGCCAACGTCCTGACTTTC. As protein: CASSRSRGTGANVLTF.

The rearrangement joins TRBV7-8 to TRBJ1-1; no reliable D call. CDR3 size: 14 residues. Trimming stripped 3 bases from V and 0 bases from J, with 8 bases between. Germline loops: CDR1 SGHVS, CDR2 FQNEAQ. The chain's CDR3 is CASSFRNLNTEAFF. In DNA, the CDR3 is TGTGCCAGCAGCTTCAGGAATTTGAACACTGAAGCTTTCTTT.

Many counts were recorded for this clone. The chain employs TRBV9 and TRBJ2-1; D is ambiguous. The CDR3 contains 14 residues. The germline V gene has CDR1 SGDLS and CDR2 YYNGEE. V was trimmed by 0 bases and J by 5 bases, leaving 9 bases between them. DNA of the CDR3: TGTGCCAGCAGCGTAGGAAACAGTGACAATGAGCAGTTCTTC. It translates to CASSVGNSDNEQFF.

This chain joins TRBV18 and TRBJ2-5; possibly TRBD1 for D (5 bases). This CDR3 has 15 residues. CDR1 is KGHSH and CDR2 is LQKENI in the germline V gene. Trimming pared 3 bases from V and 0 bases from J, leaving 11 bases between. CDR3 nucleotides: TGTGCCAGCTCACCTTCCGCAGGGTACCAAGAGACCCAGTACTTC. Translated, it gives CASSPSAGYQETQYF.